This is a list of T cell receptor beta chains from one sample in a study of blood T cell repertoires in COVID-19. Libraries were prepared by immunoSEQ multiplex PCR; TCRdb keeps only in-frame clonotypes and omits some of them. The sample includes under 500,000 clones, nearly 90% seen only once; the top ten take roughly 1.9%. The sample taken for sequencing was PBMCs or T cells enriched from blood (not recorded which). The receptor set was obtained from a woman aged 18-29 years with acute COVID-19. Each CDR3 is given with its conserved first and last residue. Each record gives: V gene, J gene, clone size, D gene, CDR3 protein, CDR3 DNA. D genes are given only for firm matches. Not every row has a clone size; where given, it reads once, few, many or a size class.

>TRBV3-1/TRBV3-2|TRBJ2-2|-|TRBD1
CASRRDSNTGELFF
TGTGCCAGCAGACGGGACAGCAACACCGGGGAGCTGTTTTTT
>TRBV7-8|TRBJ2-7|-|-
CASSPKGTLPPYEQYF
TGTGCCAGCAGCCCCAAGGGGACACTTCCCCCCTACGAGCAGTACTTC
>TRBV12-3/TRBV12-4|TRBJ2-1|once|-
CASRGTDEQFF
TGTGCCAGCAGGGGCACCGATGAGCAGTTCTTC
>TRBV28|TRBJ2-7|-|-
CASSQTPGINGEQYF
TGTGCCAGCAGTCAAACACCGGGGATAAACGGCGAGCAGTACTTC
>TRBV6-4|TRBJ2-2|few|TRBD2
CASSALAGGPNTGELFF
TGTGCCAGCAGTGCCTTAGCGGGGGGGCCTAACACCGGGGAGCTGTTTTTT
>TRBV28|TRBJ2-7|once|-
CASSPVYF
TGTGCCAGCAGTCCGGTGTACTTC
>TRBV2|TRBJ1-5|-|-
CASANTGFGNQPQHF
TGTGCCAGCGCTAATACAGGGTTTGGCAATCAGCCCCAGCATTTT
>TRBV24-1|TRBJ2-2|-|-
CATSDRQVAGELFF
TGTGCCACCAGTGATAGACAGGTAGCCGGGGAGCTGTTTTTT
>TRBV6-5|TRBJ1-2|-|TRBD1
CASSTRQGPGYGYTF
TGTGCCAGCAGTACGCGACAGGGCCCAGGCTATGGCTACACCTTC
>TRBV11-2|TRBJ1-2|once|-
CASSQGRNRINYGYTF
TGTGCCAGCAGTCAGGGAAGGAACAGGATTAACTATGGCTACACCTTC
>TRBV30|TRBJ2-1|once|TRBD2
CAWKKPTSGYNEQFF
TGTGCCTGGAAAAAACCCACTAGCGGGTACAATGAGCAGTTCTTC
>TRBV9|TRBJ1-5|-|TRBD1
CASSTGGNQPQHF
TGTGCCAGCAGCACAGGGGGCAATCAGCCCCAGCATTTT
>TRBV5-1|TRBJ1-1|-|TRBD1
CASSPRGQVVGVAEAFF
TGCGCCAGCAGCCCTAGGGGGCAGGTAGTGGGGGTCGCTGAAGCTTTCTTT
>TRBV7-3|TRBJ1-1|-|TRBD1
CASSLTGGQYEAFF
TGTGCCAGCAGCTTAACGGGGGGACAGTATGAAGCTTTCTTT
>TRBV10-3|TRBJ1-1|-|-
CAIYSKPGTEAFF
TGTGCCATTTATTCAAAGCCGGGCACTGAAGCTTTCTTT
>TRBV2|TRBJ2-1|-|TRBD2
CASNPFGLDSGGEQFF
TGTGCCAGCAACCCCTTTGGACTCGACTCGGGAGGTGAGCAGTTCTTC
>TRBV7-9|TRBJ1-5|-|TRBD1
CASSLGSLRGGNQPQHF
TGTGCCAGCAGCTTAGGTTCGCTCAGGGGGGGCAATCAGCCCCAGCATTTT
>TRBV29-1|TRBJ1-1|-|TRBD1
CSAKTGTANTEAFF
TGCAGCGCAAAGACCGGGACAGCGAACACTGAAGCTTTCTTT
>TRBV6-2/TRBV6-3|TRBJ1-5|once|TRBD1
CASSYRGQGVNQPQHF
TGTGCCAGCAGTTACCGCGGACAGGGAGTCAATCAGCCCCAGCATTTT
>TRBV2|TRBJ2-5|-|-
CASSEALDSQETQYF
TGTGCCAGCAGTGAAGCGCTTGACAGTCAAGAGACCCAGTACTTC
>TRBV7-6|TRBJ2-5|-|TRBD1
CASSSPSRTGQETQYF
TGTGCCAGCAGCTCGCCATCGAGGACAGGGCAAGAGACCCAGTACTTC
>TRBV19|TRBJ2-2|-|-
CASSDRGGRNTGELFF
TGTGCCAGTAGTGATCGAGGGGGTCGAAACACCGGGGAGCTGTTTTTT
>TRBV29-1|TRBJ1-2|-|TRBD1
CSVRRQGYTSNRGYTF
TGCAGCGTCCGCCGACAGGGTTACACCTCTAATCGGGGCTACACCTTC
>TRBV27|TRBJ2-5|-|TRBD2
CASRTLAGREETQYF
TGTGCCAGCAGGACCCTAGCGGGCCGTGAAGAGACCCAGTACTTC
>TRBV25-1|TRBJ1-6|-|TRBD1
CASSEGTGGWAPLHF
TGTGCCAGCAGTGAAGGGACAGGGGGTTGGGCACCCCTCCACTTT
>TRBV24-1|TRBJ1-2|-|TRBD1
CATSEGQGGSGYTF
TGTGCCACCAGTGAAGGACAGGGAGGGAGCGGCTACACCTTC
>TRBV24-1|TRBJ2-7|-|TRBD1
CATSDPGQGQWDRISEQYF
TGTGCCACCAGTGACCCGGGACAGGGGCAATGGGACAGGATCTCCGAGCAGTACTTC
>TRBV10-3|TRBJ2-3|-|TRBD1
CAISTGTGTWLNTDTQYF
TGTGCCATCAGCACCGGGACAGGGACTTGGCTAAACACAGATACGCAGTATTTT
>TRBV9|TRBJ1-1|-|-
CASSGSGRGTEAFF
TGTGCCAGCAGCGGTTCAGGGAGGGGTACTGAAGCTTTCTTT
>TRBV6-6|TRBJ1-1|-|TRBD1
CASKGQAIMNTEAFF
TGTGCCAGCAAGGGACAGGCGATTATGAACACTGAAGCTTTCTTT
>TRBV7-2|TRBJ2-7|-|TRBD2
CASSSRGVGSYEQYF
TGTGCCAGCAGCTCCCGGGGGGTAGGGTCCTACGAGCAGTACTTC
>TRBV23-1|TRBJ1-5|-|-
CASSQSPSRGQPQHF
TGCGCCAGCAGTCAATCCCCCAGTCGGGGTCAGCCCCAGCATTTT
>TRBV4-2|TRBJ1-6|-|TRBD1
CASSQDRDRASPLHF
TGTGCCAGCAGCCAAGACCGGGACAGGGCATCACCCCTCCACTTT
>TRBV18|TRBJ1-2|-|TRBD1
CASSPPRGQGLSGYTF
TGTGCCAGCTCACCACCGAGGGGACAGGGGCTTAGCGGCTACACCTTC
>TRBV7-2|TRBJ2-1|-|TRBD2
CASSPTGTSGYNEQFF
TGTGCCAGCAGCCCCACCGGGACTAGCGGGTACAATGAGCAGTTCTTC
>TRBV20-1|TRBJ2-1|-|TRBD2
CSASGSGRFNEQFF
TGCAGTGCTAGTGGTAGCGGGAGATTCAATGAGCAGTTCTTC
>TRBV24-1|TRBJ2-3|-|-
CATSDLGVEDTQYF
TGTGCCACCAGTGATTTGGGTGTAGAAGATACGCAGTATTTT
>TRBV6-5|TRBJ2-2|-|TRBD1
CASSYSGTGITGELFF
TGTGCCAGCAGTTACAGTGGGACAGGGATAACCGGGGAGCTGTTTTTT
>TRBV7-2|TRBJ2-1|once|-
CASSLATGYDNEQFF
TGTGCCAGCAGCTTAGCAACAGGGTACGACAATGAGCAGTTCTTC
>TRBV3-1/TRBV3-2|TRBJ2-3|-|TRBD1
CASSQVRDRADTQYF
TGTGCCAGCAGCCAGGTTCGGGACAGGGCCGATACGCAGTATTTT
>TRBV10-1|TRBJ2-3|-|-
CASSSFAEGDTQYF
TGCGCCAGCAGTTCTTTTGCGGAGGGGGATACGCAGTATTTT
>TRBV27|TRBJ1-6|once|TRBD1
CASSYGTGDSPLHF
TGTGCCAGCAGTTACGGGACAGGGGATTCACCCCTCCACTTT
>TRBV3-1/TRBV3-2|TRBJ2-7|-|-
CASSQRGTSEEQYF
TGTGCCAGCAGCCAAAGGGGAACCTCAGAGGAGCAGTACTTC
>TRBV5-6|TRBJ1-1|-|-
CASSLVQPNAEAFF
TGTGCCAGCAGCTTGGTACAGCCGAACGCTGAAGCTTTCTTT
>TRBV10-3|TRBJ1-2|-|TRBD1
CAISSGQDYGYTF
TGTGCCATCAGTTCGGGACAGGACTATGGCTACACCTTC
>TRBV6-1|TRBJ1-2|-|-
CASSESHRVHGYTF
TGTGCCAGCAGTGAATCCCACAGGGTCCATGGCTACACCTTC
>TRBV7-2|TRBJ1-1|-|TRBD1
CASTLTIRDREAFF
TGTGCCAGCACCCTTACTATACGGGACAGAGAAGCTTTCTTT
>TRBV28|TRBJ2-7|-|TRBD1
CASSPPPGTGSYEQYF
TGTGCCAGCAGTCCCCCCCCCGGGACAGGCTCCTACGAGCAGTACTTC
>TRBV2|TRBJ1-1|-|-
CASSETGRTEAFF
TGTGCCAGCAGTGAAACAGGGCGCACTGAAGCTTTCTTT
>TRBV19|TRBJ1-5|many|TRBD1
CASGQGSFQPQHF
TGTGCCAGTGGACAGGGAAGTTTTCAGCCCCAGCATTTT
>TRBV5-5|TRBJ1-2|-|TRBD1
CASSYGTGISNYGYTF
TGTGCCAGCAGCTACGGGACAGGGATTTCTAACTATGGCTACACCTTC
>TRBV9|TRBJ2-2|-|-
CASNQGFANTGELFF
TGTGCCAGCAACCAGGGATTTGCGAACACCGGGGAGCTGTTTTTT
>TRBV19|TRBJ2-5|-|-
CASSRGMTETQYF
TGTGCCAGTAGTAGAGGGATGACAGAGACCCAGTACTTC
>TRBV10-2|TRBJ1-2|once|-
CASHGGVVGYTF
TGCGCCAGCCATGGGGGGGTTGTGGGATACACCTTC
>TRBV2|TRBJ2-3|-|TRBD1
CASRQDRGFTDTQYF
TGTGCCAGCAGGCAAGACAGGGGATTTACAGATACGCAGTATTTT
>TRBV4-1|TRBJ2-7|-|-
CASSQDPGVEQYF
TGCGCCAGCAGCCAAGATCCCGGGGTCGAGCAGTACTTC
>TRBV7-2|TRBJ1-1|few|TRBD1
CASTLATGVTEAFF
TGTGCCAGCACCCTAGCCACAGGGGTGACTGAAGCTTTCTTT
>TRBV24-1|TRBJ2-3|-|TRBD2
CATSDLSSGRARSTTDTQYF
TGTGCCACCAGTGATTTGTCCAGCGGGAGAGCACGAAGTACGACAGATACGCAGTATTTT